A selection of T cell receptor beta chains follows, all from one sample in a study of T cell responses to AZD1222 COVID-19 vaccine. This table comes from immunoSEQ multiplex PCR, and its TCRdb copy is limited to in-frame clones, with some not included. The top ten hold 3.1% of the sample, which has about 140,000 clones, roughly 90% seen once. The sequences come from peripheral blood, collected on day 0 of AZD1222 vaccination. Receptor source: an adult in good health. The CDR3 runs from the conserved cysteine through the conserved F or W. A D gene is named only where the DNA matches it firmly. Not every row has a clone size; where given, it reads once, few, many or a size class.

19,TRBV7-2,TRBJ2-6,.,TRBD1,CASSLEGTGSATGANVLTF,TGTGCCAGCAGCTTAGAGGGGACAGGGTCCGCTACTGGGGCCAACGTCCTGACTTTC
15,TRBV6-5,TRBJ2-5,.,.,CASSYSSRGLETQYF,TGTGCCAGCAGTTACTCGTCACGGGGCCTAGAGACCCAGTACTTC
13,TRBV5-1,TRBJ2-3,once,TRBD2,CASSWGLADTQYF,TGCGCCAGCAGCTGGGGACTAGCGGATACGCAGTATTTT
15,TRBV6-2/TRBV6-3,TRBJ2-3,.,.,CASSSRGLTTDTQYF,TGTGCCAGCAGTTCTCGGGGACTTACCACAGATACGCAGTATTTT
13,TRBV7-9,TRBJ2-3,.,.,CASTPLSVDTQYF,TGTGCCAGCACCCCCCTCAGCGTGGATACGCAGTATTTT
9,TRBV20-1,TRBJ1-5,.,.,CLEAWPQHF,TGCCTGGAGGCCTGGCCCCAGCATTTT
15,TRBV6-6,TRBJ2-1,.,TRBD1,CASSYDGQGYNEQFF,TGTGCCAGCAGTTACGACGGACAGGGGTACAATGAGCAGTTCTTC
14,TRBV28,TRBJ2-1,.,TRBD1,CACRGHRADNEQFF,TGTGCCTGTAGGGGGCATCGAGCGGACAATGAGCAGTTCTTC
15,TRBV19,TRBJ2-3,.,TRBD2,CASSITSGLTDTQYF,TGTGCCAGTAGTATAACTAGCGGGCTCACAGATACGCAGTATTTT
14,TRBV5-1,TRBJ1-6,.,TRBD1,CASSWDSYNSPLHF,TGCGCCAGCAGCTGGGACAGCTATAATTCACCCCTCCACTTT
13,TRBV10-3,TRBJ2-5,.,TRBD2,CAISDTSAETQYF,TGTGCCATCAGTGACACTAGCGCGGAGACCCAGTACTTC
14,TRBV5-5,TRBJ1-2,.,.,CASSSGTKGYGYTF,TGTGCCAGCAGCTCCGGGACTAAAGGGTATGGCTACACCTTC
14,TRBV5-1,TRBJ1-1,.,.,CASSLVMQGNEAFF,TGCGCCAGCAGCTTGGTCATGCAGGGGAATGAAGCTTTCTTT
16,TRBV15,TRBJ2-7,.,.,CATSRDTGAYQYEQYF,TGTGCCACCAGCAGAGACACAGGAGCCTACCAATACGAGCAGTACTTC
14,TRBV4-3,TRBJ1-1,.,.,CASSQEGNSIQAFF,TGCGCCAGCAGCCAAGAGGGGAACAGCATACAGGCTTTCTTT
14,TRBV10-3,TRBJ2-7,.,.,CAISEFRGHPEQYF,TGTGCCATCAGTGAGTTTCGGGGACACCCCGAGCAGTACTTC
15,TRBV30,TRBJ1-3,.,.,CAWSRLGDSGNTIYF,TGTGCCTGGAGTAGGTTAGGGGACTCTGGAAACACCATATATTTT
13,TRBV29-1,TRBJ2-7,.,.,CSVEDEVPYEQYF,TGCAGCGTTGAAGATGAGGTACCCTACGAGCAGTACTTC
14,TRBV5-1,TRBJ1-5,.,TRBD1,CASSPGQGGQPQHF,TGCGCCAGCAGCCCCGGACAGGGAGGCCAGCCCCAGCATTTT
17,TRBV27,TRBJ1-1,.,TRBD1,CASSTILNRGGGTEAFF,TGTGCCAGCAGTACAATCCTTAACAGGGGCGGGGGCACTGAAGCTTTCTTT
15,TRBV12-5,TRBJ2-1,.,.,CASGPAIAGLGEQFF,TGTGCTAGTGGGCCGGCGATTGCGGGATTGGGTGAGCAGTTCTTC
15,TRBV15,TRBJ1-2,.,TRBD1,CATSRLSGGEYGYTF,TGTGCCACCAGCAGACTATCAGGGGGCGAGTATGGCTACACCTTC
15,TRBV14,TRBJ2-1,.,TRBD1,CASSDRDSLNNEQFF,TGTGCCAGCAGTGATAGGGACAGCCTCAACAATGAGCAGTTCTTC
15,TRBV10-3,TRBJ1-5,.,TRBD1,CAISEDREGRQPQHF,TGTGCCATCAGCGAGGACAGGGAAGGAAGACAGCCCCAGCATTTT
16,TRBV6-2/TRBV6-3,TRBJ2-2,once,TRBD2,CASSYVGLAGSGELFF,TGTGCCAGCAGTTACGTCGGACTAGCGGGATCCGGGGAGCTGTTTTTT
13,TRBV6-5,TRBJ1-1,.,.,CASSRTLNTEAFF,TGTGCCAGCAGTCGGACGTTGAACACTGAAGCTTTCTTT
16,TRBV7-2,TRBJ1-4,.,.,CASSWAGGATNEKLFF,TGTGCCAGCAGCTGGGCGGGGGGCGCAACTAATGAAAAACTGTTTTTT
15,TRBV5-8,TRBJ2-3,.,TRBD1,CASRGRGQGGDTQYF,TGTGCCAGCAGGGGAAGGGGACAGGGTGGAGATACGCAGTATTTT
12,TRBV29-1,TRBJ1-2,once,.,CSVDGSNYGYTF,TGCAGCGTCGACGGGAGTAACTATGGCTACACCTTC
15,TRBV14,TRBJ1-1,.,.,CASSQGFQSGTEAFF,TGTGCCAGCAGCCAAGGATTTCAGTCAGGGACTGAAGCTTTCTTT
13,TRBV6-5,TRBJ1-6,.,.,CASAYEARSPLHF,TGTGCCAGCGCCTACGAGGCAAGGTCACCCCTCCACTTT
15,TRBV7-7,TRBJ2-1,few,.,CASSPAGPDLGEQFF,TGTGCCAGCAGCCCAGCCGGGCCCGACCTAGGTGAGCAGTTCTTC
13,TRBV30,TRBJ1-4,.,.,CAWSLRGNEKLFF,TGTGCCTGGAGCTTACGGGGGAATGAAAAACTGTTTTTT
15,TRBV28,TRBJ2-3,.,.,CASSPPSALTDTQYF,TGTGCCAGCAGTCCGCCTAGCGCCCTCACAGATACGCAGTATTTT
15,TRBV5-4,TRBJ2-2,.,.,CASSLNGGNTGELFF,TGTGCCAGCAGCTTGAATGGGGGAAACACCGGGGAGCTGTTTTTT
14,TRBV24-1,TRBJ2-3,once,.,CATSEGSYTDTQYF,TGTGCCACCAGTGAAGGCAGCTACACAGATACGCAGTATTTT
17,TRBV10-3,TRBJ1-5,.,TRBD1,CAISDAGGQGSNQPQHF,TGTGCCATCAGTGATGCCGGCGGACAGGGTAGCAATCAGCCCCAGCATTTT
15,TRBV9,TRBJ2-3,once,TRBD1,CASSGQGASTDTQYF,TGTGCCAGCAGCGGACAGGGGGCTAGCACAGATACGCAGTATTTT
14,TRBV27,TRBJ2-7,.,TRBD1,CASSLGDRGYEQYF,TGTGCCAGCAGTTTGGGGGACAGAGGCTACGAGCAGTACTTC
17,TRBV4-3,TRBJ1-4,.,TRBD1,CASSQGTGGTTNEKLFF,TGCGCCAGCAGCCAAGGGACAGGGGGCACAACTAATGAAAAACTGTTTTTT
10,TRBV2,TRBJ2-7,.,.,CASSRYEQYF,TGTGCCAGCAGCCGCTACGAGCAGTACTTC
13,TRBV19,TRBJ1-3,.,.,CASRGSSGNTIYF,TGTGCCAGTAGGGGCAGCTCTGGAAACACCATATATTTT
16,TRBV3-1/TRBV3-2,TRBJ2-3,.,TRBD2,CASSRDIAGITDTQYF,TGTGCCAGCAGCCGCGATATAGCGGGGATCACAGATACGCAGTATTTT
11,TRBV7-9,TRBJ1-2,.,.,CASSSDYGYTF,TGTGCCAGCAGCTCCGACTATGGCTACACCTTC
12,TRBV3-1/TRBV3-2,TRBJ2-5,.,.,CASSQVSETQYF,TGTGCCAGCAGCCAAGTATCAGAGACCCAGTACTTC
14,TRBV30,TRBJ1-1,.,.,CAGTPLGSMAEAFF,TGTGCCGGAACCCCGCTGGGATCGATGGCTGAAGCTTTCTTT
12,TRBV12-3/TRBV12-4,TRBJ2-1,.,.,CASSLTHNEQFF,TGTGCCAGCAGTTTGACTCACAATGAGCAGTTCTTC
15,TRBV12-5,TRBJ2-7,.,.,CASGRSGDGTYEQYF,TGTGCTAGTGGTCGCTCGGGGGACGGAACCTACGAGCAGTACTTC
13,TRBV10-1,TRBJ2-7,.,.,CASSEGTPYEQYF,TGCGCCAGCAGTGAGGGGACACCGTACGAGCAGTACTTC
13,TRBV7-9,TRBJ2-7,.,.,CASSHSPGVEQYF,TGTGCCAGCAGTCATAGCCCTGGGGTCGAGCAGTACTTC
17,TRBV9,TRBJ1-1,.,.,CASSVDPLTGMNTEAFF,TGTGCCAGCAGCGTAGACCCTCTGACGGGAATGAACACTGAAGCTTTCTTT
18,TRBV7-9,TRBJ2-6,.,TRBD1,CASRERDRVMTGANVLTF,TGTGCCAGCAGGGAACGGGACAGGGTTATGACTGGGGCCAACGTCCTGACTTTC
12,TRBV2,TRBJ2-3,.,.,CASSGAEDTQYF,TGTGCCAGCAGTGGGGCAGAAGATACGCAGTATTTT
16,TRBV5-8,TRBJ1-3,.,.,CASSATGSVFGNTIYF,TGTGCCAGCAGCGCCACAGGGTCTGTCTTTGGAAACACCATATATTTT